This T cell receptor (beta chain) was observed in a study of OX40 agonist ivuxolimab in advanced cancers. Whole-study results and caveats: At 0.1 to 3.0 mg/kg, CD4+ and CD8+ blood T cells expanded clonally by week 6. Researchers did not determine the expanded peripheral T cells' antigen specificity. In general, CD8+ T cells held more expanded clones than CD4+ did, on average. Some nonresponders additionally presented with little normalized T-cell clonal expansion.

Clones were sequenced by immunoSEQ multiplex PCR, and TCRdb holds only the in-frame ones, with some missing. The table records around 80,000 clones, roughly 80% of them present only once. Only one count was recorded for this clone. Antigen: not known. J was trimmed by 2 bases and V by 8 bases; bases with no gene match: 7. Germline CDR1 and CDR2: LNHDA and SQIVND (reference sequence). This CDR3 is built from 15 residues. V and J are TRBV19 and TRBJ2-2; 8 bases fit TRBD2. This TCR came from an adult with an advanced solid tumor such as melanoma, head and neck, liver or kidney cancer. Sequenced material: CD4+ or CD8+ T cells sorted from blood, taken in a trial of the OX40 agonist ivuxolimab. This chain's CDR3 is CASCRGGINTGELFF. The CDR3 DNA reads TGTGCCAGTTGCCGGGGGGGAATAAACACCGGGGAGCTGTTTTTT.